The clone carrying this T cell receptor beta chain occurred many times. The antigen is unknown. PBMCs were isolated from an approximately 10 ml sample of fresh peripheral blood. The entry originates in a study of Graves' ophthalmopathy and Graves' hyperthyroidism. The authors amplified TCR beta CDR3 regions from RNA transcripts. An initial RT-PCR round employing HTBI primers preceded a second-round multiplex PCR. TCRdb analysed the multiplex PCR reads with MiXCR anew, one entry per CDR3 protein. Of 740,000 or so distinct CDR3 sequences in the sample, approximately 40% were seen once. The CDR3 has 14 amino acids. CDR1 is SEHNR, CDR2 FQNEAQ, per germline (reference sequence). J lost 1 base, V lost 6 bases, and 6 bases had no gene match. Notes on the study in general: A model of 13 signatures distinguished ophthalmopathy from stable hyperthyroidism at roughly 87% sensitivity and approximately 77% specificity. In blood, most expanded thyroid clonotypes above 0.001 frequency were also detected.

The receptor's source is an adult man with Graves' ophthalmopathy. The specimen sequenced was peripheral blood. This chain joins TRBV7-9 and TRBJ2-7; 7 nucleotides agree with TRBD1. As DNA, the CDR3 is TGTGCCAGCAGTCGGACAGGTCTATCCTACGAGCAGTACTTC. Its translation: CASSRTGLSYEQYF.